The present TCR beta chain was sequenced within a study of blood T cell repertoires in COVID-19. On the study more broadly: Acute and convalescent COVID-19 samples came from the United States, Italy and Spain. PBMCs, B-cell-depleted T cells, or T cells provided the cDNA or gDNA that made up the material.

Germline V gives CDR1 SGHAT, CDR2 FQNNGV. CDR3 size: 15 residues. V gave up 2 bases and J gave up 7 bases, with 14 bases separating them. Sequenced by immunoSEQ multiplex PCR; TCRdb stores in-frame clones only, minus some. This table has 650,000 to 800,000 clones, about 90% appearing once. The source of this sequence is a woman between 18 and 30 years old with acute or convalescent COVID-19. The sample was peripheral blood. The chain joins TRBV11-2 to TRBJ1-4, with D maybe TRBD1 (5 bases). The chain's CDR3 is CASSLLGDFGEKLFF. CDR3 sequence (DNA): TGTGCCAGCAGCTTACTAGGGGATTTCGGTGAAAAACTGTTTTTT.